The present entry profiles one T cell receptor (beta chain) with its context. This clonotype has at least ten counts. The antigen it recognizes is unknown. Nothing much larger sits one base from this clone, and base qualities are not available. Lymph node samples came from the axillary draining lymph nodes of breast cancer patients. This sample is part of a study of breast tumors, draining lymph nodes, adjacent tissues (dated by TCRdb to about 2016). General notes on the study: TCR beta repertoires were compared across tumor, adjacent nontumor tissue and axillary lymph nodes obtained from breast cancer patients. The study aimed to assess the relationships and possible T-cell exchange between tumor, surrounding tissue and draining lymph node repertoires in human breast cancer. The paper as a whole reports these results and caveats: A scenario in which most tumor T cells derive from the lymph node and then expand within tumor tissue was judged to be consistent with the data. Tumors showed preferential V and J gene usage, and their T-cell repertoire diversity fell below that of lymph nodes yet above that of nontumor tissue. The similarity between tumor and nontumor tissue repertoires was significantly greater in luminal-like breast cancer than in basal-like breast cancer. The study presented the conclusion that tumor T cells originate in lymph nodes as consistent with a hypothesis, not as something directly demonstrated.

The data were produced on an Illumina HiSeq 2000. TCR beta chain libraries were generated by multiplex PCR amplification. High-throughput sequencing was used to analyze the amplified TCR beta chain products. TCRdb redid the processing of the public reads, applying fastp at Q25 and MiXCR, and retained in-frame beta chains. CDR3 protein duplicates are merged, each entry listing the most common genes and DNA. Recorded for this sample are some 120,000 distinct CDR3 sequences; 20% of them occurred a single time. The ten most abundant clones make up over 3% of the sample. Relative to germline, V is 1 base shorter and J is 6 bases shorter, with 10 bases between their ends. The germline V gene (reference sequence) supplies CDR1 LGHDT and CDR2 YNNKEL. The CDR3 holds 15 amino acids from the cysteine to the phenylalanine. The sequence is cut down to CDR3 DNA, 45 bases in frame from base 1.

Recombination joined TRBV3-1 with TRBJ1-6, with an unclear D gene assignment. This TCR was sampled from a female donor with breast cancer. Some clones in this sample may be carry-over from other donors' samples. Sequencing used axillary lymph node tissue. The CDR3: CASSQVAGSNSPLHF. The DNA sequence reads TGTGCCAGCAGCCAAGTCGCGGGTTCTAATTCACCCCTCCACTTT.